The TCR beta chain under discussion was sequenced for a study of control samples from healthy donors and cancer patients. V shed 5 bases and J 2 bases; nucleotides not matched to a gene: 6. The CDR3 sequence is 14 residues long. The V gene's germline CDR1 is MGHRA and CDR2 YSYEKL. Data came from immunoSEQ multiplex PCR; TCRdb stores just in-frame clones and leaves some out. The sample yields some 99,000 clones, just over 90% seen once. The sequence was collected from a human donor in good health. The donor label of this sample is uncertain. This chain connects TRBV4-1 to TRBJ2-7; TRBD1 agrees at 7 bases. The sample taken for sequencing was blood. This chain's CDR3 is CASSIGTAAYEQYF. The DNA of the CDR3 is TGCGCCAGCAGCATCGGGACAGCGGCCTACGAGCAGTACTTC.